Given below is one T cell receptor beta chain in context. A much larger clone sits a single nucleotide away, making a read error possible. One entry per CDR3 protein results from TCRdb running MiXCR on the reads. The data show roughly 230,000 distinct CDR3 sequences, 25% to 35% seen once. This specimen belongs to a study of kidney transplant recipient with SARS-CoV-2 infection. Sequences were derived from a blood sample, sampled at baseline and around day 120 from a kidney transplant recipient. The clonotype was recovered from a male patient aged 25 to 39 who had COVID-19 and was a kidney transplant recipient. Some T cells may arise from the graft donor.

CDR3 DNA: TGTGCCGGCAGCGCCACCACATACTATGGCTACACCTTC. Residues: CAGSATTYYGYTF. The chain is built from TRBV9 and TRBJ1-2; D unclear. This CDR3 comprises 13 residues. Germline V gene data show CDR1 as SGDLS and CDR2 as YYNGEE.